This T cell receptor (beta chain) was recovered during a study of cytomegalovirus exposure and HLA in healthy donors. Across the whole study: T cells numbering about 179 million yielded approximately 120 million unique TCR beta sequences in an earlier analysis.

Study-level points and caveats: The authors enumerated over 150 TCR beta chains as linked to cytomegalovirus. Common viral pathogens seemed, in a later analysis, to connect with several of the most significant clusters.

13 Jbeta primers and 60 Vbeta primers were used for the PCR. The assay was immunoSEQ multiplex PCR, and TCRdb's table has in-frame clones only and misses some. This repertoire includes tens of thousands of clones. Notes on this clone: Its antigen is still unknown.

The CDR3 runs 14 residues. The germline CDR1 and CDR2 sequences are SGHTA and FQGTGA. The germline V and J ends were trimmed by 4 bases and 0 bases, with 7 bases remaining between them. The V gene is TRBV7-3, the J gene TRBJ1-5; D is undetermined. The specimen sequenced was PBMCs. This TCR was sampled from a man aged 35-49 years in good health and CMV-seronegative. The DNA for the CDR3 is TGTGCCAGCAGCTCCCTTGTTAGCAATCAGCCCCAGCATTTT. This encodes CASSSLVSNQPQHF. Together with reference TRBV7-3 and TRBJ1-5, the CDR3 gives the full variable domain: GAGVSQTPSNKVTEKGKYVELRCDPISGHTALYWYRQSLGQGPEFLIYFQGTGAADDSGLPNDRFFAVRPEGSVSTLKIQRTERGDSAVYLCASSSLVSNQPQHFGDGTRLSIL.